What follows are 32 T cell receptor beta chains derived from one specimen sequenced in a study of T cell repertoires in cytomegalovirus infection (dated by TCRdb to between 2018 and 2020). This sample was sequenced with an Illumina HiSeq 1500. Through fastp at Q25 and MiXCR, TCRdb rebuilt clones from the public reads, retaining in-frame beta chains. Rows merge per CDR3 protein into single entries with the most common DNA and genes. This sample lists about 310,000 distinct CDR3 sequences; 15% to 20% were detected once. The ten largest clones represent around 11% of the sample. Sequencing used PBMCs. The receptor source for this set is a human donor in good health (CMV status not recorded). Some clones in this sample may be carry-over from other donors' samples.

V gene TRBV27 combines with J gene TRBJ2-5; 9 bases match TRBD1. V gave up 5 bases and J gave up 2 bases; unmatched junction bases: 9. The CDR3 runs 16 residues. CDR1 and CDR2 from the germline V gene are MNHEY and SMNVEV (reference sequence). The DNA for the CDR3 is TGTGCCAGCAGTCTCCTGGGCGGGACAGGGCAAGAGACCCAGTACTTC. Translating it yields CASSLLGGTGQETQYF.

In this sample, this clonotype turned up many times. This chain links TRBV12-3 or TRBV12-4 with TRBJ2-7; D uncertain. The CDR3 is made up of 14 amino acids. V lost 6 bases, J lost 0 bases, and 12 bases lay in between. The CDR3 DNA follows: TGTGCCAGCAGCCTTGATGGGATCTCCTACGAGCAGTACTTC. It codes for CASSLDGISYEQYF.

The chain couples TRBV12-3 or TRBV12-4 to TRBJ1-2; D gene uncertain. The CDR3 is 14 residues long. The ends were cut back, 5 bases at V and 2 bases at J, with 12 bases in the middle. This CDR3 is CASSPQTENYGYTF. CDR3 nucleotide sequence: TGTGCCAGCAGTCCTCAGACGGAGAACTATGGCTACACCTTC.

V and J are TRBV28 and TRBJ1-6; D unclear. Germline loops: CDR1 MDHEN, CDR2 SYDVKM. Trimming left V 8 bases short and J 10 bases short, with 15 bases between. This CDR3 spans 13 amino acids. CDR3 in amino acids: CASFGPGGSPLHF. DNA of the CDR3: TGTGCCAGCTTCGGACCCGGAGGGTCACCCCTCCACTTT.

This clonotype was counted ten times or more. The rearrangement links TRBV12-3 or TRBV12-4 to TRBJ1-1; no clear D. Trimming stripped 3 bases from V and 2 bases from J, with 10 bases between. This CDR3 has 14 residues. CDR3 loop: CASSLLAGNTEAFF. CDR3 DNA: TGTGCCAGCAGTTTGCTGGCAGGCAACACTGAAGCTTTCTTT.

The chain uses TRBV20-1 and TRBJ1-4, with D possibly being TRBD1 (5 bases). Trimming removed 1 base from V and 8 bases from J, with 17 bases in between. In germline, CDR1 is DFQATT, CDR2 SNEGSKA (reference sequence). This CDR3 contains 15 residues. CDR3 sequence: CSARVEGQGREKLFF. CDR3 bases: TGCAGTGCTAGAGTCGAGGGCCAGGGTAGGGAAAAACTGTTTTTT.

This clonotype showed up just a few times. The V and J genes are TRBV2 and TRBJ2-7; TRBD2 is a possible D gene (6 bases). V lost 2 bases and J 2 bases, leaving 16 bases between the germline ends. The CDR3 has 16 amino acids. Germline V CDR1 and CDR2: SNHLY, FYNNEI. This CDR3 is CASSEFGGGTPYEQYF. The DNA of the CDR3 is TGTGCCAGCAGTGAATTCGGTGGGGGGACCCCCTACGAGCAGTACTTC.

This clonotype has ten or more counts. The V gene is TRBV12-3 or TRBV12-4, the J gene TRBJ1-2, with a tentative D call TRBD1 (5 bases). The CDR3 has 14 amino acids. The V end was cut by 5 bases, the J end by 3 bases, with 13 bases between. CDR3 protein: CASSLRDRDYGYTF. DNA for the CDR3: TGTGCCAGCAGTCTCCGGGACCGAGACTATGGCTACACCTTC.

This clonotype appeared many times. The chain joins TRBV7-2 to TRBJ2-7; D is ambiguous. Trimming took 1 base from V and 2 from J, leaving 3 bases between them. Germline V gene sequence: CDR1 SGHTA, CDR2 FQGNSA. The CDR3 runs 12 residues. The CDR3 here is CASSLVTYEQYF. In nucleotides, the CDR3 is TGTGCCAGCAGCTTAGTTACCTACGAGCAGTACTTC.

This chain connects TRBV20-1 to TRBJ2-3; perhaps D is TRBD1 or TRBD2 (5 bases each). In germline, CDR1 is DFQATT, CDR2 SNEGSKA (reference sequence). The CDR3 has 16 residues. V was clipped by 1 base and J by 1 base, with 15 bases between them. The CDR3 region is CSARVGPGPRTDTQYF. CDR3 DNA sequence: TGCAGTGCTAGAGTTGGGCCGGGACCGCGCACAGATACGCAGTATTTT.

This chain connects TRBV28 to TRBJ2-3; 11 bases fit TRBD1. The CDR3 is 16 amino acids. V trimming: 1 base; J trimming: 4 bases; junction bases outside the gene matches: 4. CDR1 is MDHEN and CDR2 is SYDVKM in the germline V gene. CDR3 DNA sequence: TGTGCCAGCAGTTTATTCGGACAGGGGGCTTCAGATACGCAGTATTTT. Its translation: CASSLFGQGASDTQYF.

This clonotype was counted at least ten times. CDR3 in amino acids: CASSLMIKGGSPLHF. CDR3 DNA: TGTGCCAGCAGCCTCATGATCAAGGGTGGTTCACCCCTCCACTTT. The genes are TRBV2 and TRBJ1-6; D call uncertain. V was cut by 6 bases and J by 9 bases, with 18 bases left in between. The CDR3 consists of 15 residues. Germline assignment: CDR1 SNHLY and CDR2 FYNNEI.

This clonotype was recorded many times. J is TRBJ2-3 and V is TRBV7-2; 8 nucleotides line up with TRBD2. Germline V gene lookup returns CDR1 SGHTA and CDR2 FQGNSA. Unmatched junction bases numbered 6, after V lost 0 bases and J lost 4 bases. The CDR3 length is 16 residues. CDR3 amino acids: CASSLAGGGMADTQYF. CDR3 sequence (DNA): TGTGCCAGCAGCTTAGCTGGCGGGGGGATGGCAGATACGCAGTATTTT.

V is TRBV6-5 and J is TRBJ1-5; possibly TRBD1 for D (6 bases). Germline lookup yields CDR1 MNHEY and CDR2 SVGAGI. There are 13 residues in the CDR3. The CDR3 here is CAISQGPYQPQHF. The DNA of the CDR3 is TGTGCGATAAGCCAGGGGCCTTATCAGCCCCAGCATTTT.

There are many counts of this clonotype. The CDR3 bases are TGTGCCAGCAGCTTAATCTCTGATGAGACCCAGTACTTC. Encoded protein: CASSLISDETQYF. The genes are TRBV7-3 and TRBJ2-5; D unresolved. CDR3 size: 13 residues. Per the germline V gene, CDR1 is SGHTA and CDR2 is FQGTGA. V lost 1 base to trimming and J lost 5 bases, with 8 bases between them.

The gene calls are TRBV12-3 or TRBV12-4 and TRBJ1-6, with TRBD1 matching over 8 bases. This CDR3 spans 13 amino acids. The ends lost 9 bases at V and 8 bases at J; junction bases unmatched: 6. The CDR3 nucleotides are TGTGCCAGTACACAGGGGGTGGATTCACCCCTCCACTTT. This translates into CASTQGVDSPLHF.

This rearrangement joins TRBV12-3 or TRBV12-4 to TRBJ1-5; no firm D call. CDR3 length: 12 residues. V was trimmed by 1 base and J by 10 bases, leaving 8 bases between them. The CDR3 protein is CASSLGHAPQHF. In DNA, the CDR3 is TGTGCCAGCAGTTTAGGACATGCCCCCCAGCATTTT.

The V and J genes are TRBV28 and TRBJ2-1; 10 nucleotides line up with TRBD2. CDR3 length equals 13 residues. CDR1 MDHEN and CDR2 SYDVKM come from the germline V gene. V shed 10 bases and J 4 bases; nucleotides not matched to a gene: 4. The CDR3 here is CATLAGGYNEQFF. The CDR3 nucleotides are TGTGCCACTTTAGCGGGGGGATACAATGAGCAGTTCTTC. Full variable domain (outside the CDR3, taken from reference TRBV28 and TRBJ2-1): DVKVTQSSRYLVKRTGEKVFLECVQDMDHENMFWYRQDPGLGLRLIYFSYDVKMKEKGDIPEGYSVSREKKERFSLILESASTNQTSMYLCATLAGGYNEQFFGPGTRLTVL.

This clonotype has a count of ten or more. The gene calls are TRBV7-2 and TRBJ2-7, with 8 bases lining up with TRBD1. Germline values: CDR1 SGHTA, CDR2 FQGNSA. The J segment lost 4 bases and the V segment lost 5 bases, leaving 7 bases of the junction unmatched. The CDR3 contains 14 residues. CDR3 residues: CASSPRGLEYEQYF. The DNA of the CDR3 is TGTGCCAGCAGCCCCAGGGGGCTTGAGTACGAGCAGTACTTC.

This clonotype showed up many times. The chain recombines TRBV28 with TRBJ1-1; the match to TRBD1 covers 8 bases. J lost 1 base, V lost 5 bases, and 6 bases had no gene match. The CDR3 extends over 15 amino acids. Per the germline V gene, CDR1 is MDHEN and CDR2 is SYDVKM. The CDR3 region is CASSGQGAGNTEAFF. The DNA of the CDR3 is TGTGCCAGCAGTGGTCAGGGGGCCGGGAACACTGAAGCTTTCTTT.

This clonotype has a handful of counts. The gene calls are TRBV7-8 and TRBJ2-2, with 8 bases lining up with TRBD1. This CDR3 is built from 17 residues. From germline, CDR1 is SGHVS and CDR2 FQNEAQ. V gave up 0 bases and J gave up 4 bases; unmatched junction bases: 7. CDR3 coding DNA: TGTGCCAGCAGCTTAGCGTGGCAGGGGGCTATCACCGGGGAGCTGTTTTTT. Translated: CASSLAWQGAITGELFF.

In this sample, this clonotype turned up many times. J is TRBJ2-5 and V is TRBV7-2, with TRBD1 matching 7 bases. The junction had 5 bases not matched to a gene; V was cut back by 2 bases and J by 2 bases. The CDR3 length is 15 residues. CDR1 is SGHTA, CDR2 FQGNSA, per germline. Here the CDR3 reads CASSLYGTEQETQYF. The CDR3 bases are TGTGCCAGCAGCTTATATGGGACAGAGCAAGAGACCCAGTACTTC.

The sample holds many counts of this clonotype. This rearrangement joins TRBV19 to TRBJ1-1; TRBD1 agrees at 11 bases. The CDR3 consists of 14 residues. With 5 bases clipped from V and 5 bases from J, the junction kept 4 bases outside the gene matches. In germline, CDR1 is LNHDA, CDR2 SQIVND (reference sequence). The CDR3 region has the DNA TGTGCCAGTAGTCCCGGACAGGGGGCTACTGAAGCTTTCTTT. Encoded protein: CASSPGQGATEAFF.

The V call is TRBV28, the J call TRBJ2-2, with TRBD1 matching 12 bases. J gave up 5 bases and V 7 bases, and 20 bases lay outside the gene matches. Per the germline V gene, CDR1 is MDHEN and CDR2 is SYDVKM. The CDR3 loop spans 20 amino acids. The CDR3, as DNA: TGTGCCAGCACCGACCTTCTCCCGGGACAGGGGGCGCGGAGGACCGGGGAGCTGTTTTTT. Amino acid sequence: CASTDLLPGQGARRTGELFF.

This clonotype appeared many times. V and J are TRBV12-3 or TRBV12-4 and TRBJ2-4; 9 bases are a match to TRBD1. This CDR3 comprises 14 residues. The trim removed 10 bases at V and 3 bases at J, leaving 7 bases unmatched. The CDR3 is CAIGTGSGKNIQYF. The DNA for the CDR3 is TGTGCCATCGGGACAGGGTCGGGCAAAAACATTCAGTACTTC.

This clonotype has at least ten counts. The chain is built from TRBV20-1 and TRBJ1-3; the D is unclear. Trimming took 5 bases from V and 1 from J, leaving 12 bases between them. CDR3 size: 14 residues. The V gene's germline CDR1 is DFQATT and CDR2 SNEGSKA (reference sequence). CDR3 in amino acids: CSAPGPNSGNTIYF. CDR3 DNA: TGCAGTGCTCCCGGGCCTAATTCTGGAAACACCATATATTTT.

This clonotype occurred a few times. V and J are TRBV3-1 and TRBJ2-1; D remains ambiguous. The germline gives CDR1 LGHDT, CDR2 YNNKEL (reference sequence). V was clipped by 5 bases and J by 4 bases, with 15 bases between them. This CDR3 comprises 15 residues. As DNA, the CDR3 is TGTGCCAGCAGCAACTACCCAGTACAGTACAATGAGCAGTTCTTC. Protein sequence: CASSNYPVQYNEQFF.

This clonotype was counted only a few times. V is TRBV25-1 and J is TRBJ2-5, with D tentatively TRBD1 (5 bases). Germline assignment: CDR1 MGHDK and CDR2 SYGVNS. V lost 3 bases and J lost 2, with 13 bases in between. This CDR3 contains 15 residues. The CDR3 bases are TGTGCCAGCAGTGAGGCCGGCAGGGAACAAGAGACCCAGTACTTC. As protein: CASSEAGREQETQYF.

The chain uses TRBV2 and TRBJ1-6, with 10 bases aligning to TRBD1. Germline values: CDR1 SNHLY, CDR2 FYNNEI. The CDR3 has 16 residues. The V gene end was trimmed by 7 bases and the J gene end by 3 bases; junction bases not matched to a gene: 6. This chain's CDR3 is CASIGQGGSYNSPLHF. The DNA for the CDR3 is TGTGCCAGCATCGGACAGGGGGGGAGCTATAATTCACCCCTCCACTTT.

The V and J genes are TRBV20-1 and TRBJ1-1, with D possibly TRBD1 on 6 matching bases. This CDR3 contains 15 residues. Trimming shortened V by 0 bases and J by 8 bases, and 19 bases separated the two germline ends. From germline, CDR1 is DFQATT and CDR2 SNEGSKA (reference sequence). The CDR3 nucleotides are TGCAGTGCTAGAGATCAGTTCCGCCGGGGGCCAGAAGCTTTCTTT. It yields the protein CSARDQFRRGPEAFF.

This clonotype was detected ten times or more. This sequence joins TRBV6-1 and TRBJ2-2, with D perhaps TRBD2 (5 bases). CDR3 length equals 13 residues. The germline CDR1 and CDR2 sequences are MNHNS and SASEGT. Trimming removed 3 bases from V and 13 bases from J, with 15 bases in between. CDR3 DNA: TGTGCCAGCAGTGATCGGAGGCAACTAGGGCTGTTTTTT. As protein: CASSDRRQLGLFF.

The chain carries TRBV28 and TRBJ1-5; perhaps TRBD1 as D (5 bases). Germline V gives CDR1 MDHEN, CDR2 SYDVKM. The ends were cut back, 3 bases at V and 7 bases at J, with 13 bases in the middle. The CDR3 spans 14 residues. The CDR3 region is CASSFPRGSQPQHF. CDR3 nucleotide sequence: TGTGCCAGCAGTTTCCCCCGGGGCAGCCAGCCCCAGCATTTT.